This T cell receptor (beta chain) was identified in a study of cytomegalovirus exposure and HLA in healthy donors. Study details: The study placed approximately 80% of its roughly 430 genotyped donors in the Caucasian-associated ancestry cluster.

PCR primers comprised 60 Vbeta and 13 Jbeta primers. Data came from immunoSEQ multiplex PCR; TCRdb stores just in-frame clones and leaves some out. The sample carries approximately 190,000 clones, roughly 82% recorded once. Germline V CDR1 and CDR2: LGHNA, YNFKEQ. The CDR3 has 13 amino acids. Trimming left V 3 bases short and J 8 bases short, with 11 bases between. To note about this clone: Antigen: not known.

Whole-study findings and limits: Donor immune exposure was known only as CMV serostatus. Highly shared variants forming one cluster were likely a sequencing artifact.

The sample taken for sequencing was PBMCs. This clonotype was obtained from a woman between 50 and 59 years old in good health and CMV-seropositive. V gene TRBV4-2 combines with J gene TRBJ2-4; perhaps TRBD2 as D (5 bases). The CDR3 spells CASSQAEGDIQYF. CDR3 DNA: TGTGCCAGCAGCCAGGCTGAGGGCGACATTCAGTACTTC.